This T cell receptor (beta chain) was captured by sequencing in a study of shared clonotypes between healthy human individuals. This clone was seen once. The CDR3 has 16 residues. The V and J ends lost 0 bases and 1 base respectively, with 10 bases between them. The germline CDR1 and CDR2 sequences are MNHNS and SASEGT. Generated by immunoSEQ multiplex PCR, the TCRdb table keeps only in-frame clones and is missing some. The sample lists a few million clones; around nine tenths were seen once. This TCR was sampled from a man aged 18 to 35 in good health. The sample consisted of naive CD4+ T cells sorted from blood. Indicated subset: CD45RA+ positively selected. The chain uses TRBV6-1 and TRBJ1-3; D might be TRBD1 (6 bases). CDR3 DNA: TGTGCCAGCAGTGAAGCTAAGACAGGATCTGGAAACACCATATATTTT. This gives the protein CASSEAKTGSGNTIYF.